The 7 T cell receptor beta chains presented below share a single source sample, sequenced in a study of tumor and adjacent non-tumor tissue in lung cancer. No cell sorting was done before RNA was extracted from the tissue. TCRbeta libraries were built with three rounds of nested PCR, modified from ARM-PCR. TCRdb passed the multiplex PCR reads through MiXCR, listing each CDR3 protein once. The sample gives 200,000 to 250,000 distinct CDR3 sequences, approximately 74% of which show up once; 25% is in the top ten. Input material: lung tumor tissue. These receptors all stem from a man aged 60 to 69 with non-small cell lung cancer.

In nucleotides, the CDR3 is TGTGCCAGCAGCTTCGACTACGAGCAGTACTTC. This codes for CASSFDYEQYF. V usage is TRBV7-9 and J usage is TRBJ2-7; no definite D call. V gave up 3 bases and J gave up 3 bases, with 3 bases separating them. The CDR3 is 11 amino acids. Germline V gene sequence: CDR1 SEHNR, CDR2 FQNEAQ (reference sequence).

This clonotype has just one count. The rearrangement links TRBV24-1 to TRBJ2-1; D is ambiguous. CDR3 size: 13 residues. Trimming cost V 4 bases and J 7 bases, with 10 bases left between them. The germline CDR1 and CDR2 sequences are KGHDR and SFDVKD. CDR3 sequence (DNA): TGTGCCACCAGTGACTCCGGACCAAATGAGCAGTTCTTC. As protein: CATSDSGPNEQFF.

With respect to this clonotype: One end of the junction does not line up with germline, which may come from a read error. The CDR3 here is CVSSESGMRTEAFF. The CDR3 nucleotides are TGTGTCAGCAGTGAATCAGGCATGCGCACTGAAGCTTTCTTT. J is TRBJ1-1 and V is TRBV6-1; D gene unclear. Germline V gene lookup returns CDR1 MNHNS and CDR2 SASEGT. The CDR3 length is 14 residues.

Ten or more counts support this clonotype. The chain recombines TRBV20-1 with TRBJ1-6; D unclear. Germline V CDR1 and CDR2: DFQATT, SNEGSKA (reference sequence). The ends were cut back, 5 bases at V and 5 bases at J, with 10 bases in the middle. The CDR3 is 13 residues long. The CDR3 protein is CSASRPDNSPLHF. The CDR3, as DNA: TGCAGTGCTTCCCGCCCTGATAATTCACCCCTCCACTTT.

This clonotype came up a few times. The rearrangement links TRBV6-1 to TRBJ1-2; no definite D call. CDR3 size: 15 residues. Trimming took 7 bases from V and 7 from J, leaving 22 bases between them. CDR1 is MNHNS and CDR2 is SASEGT in the germline V gene. This CDR3 is CASNGPGSRWFGYTF. The CDR3, as DNA: TGTGCCAGCAATGGCCCCGGGTCCAGGTGGTTTGGCTACACCTTC.

The sample holds a few counts of this clonotype. CDR3 bases: TGCGCCAGCAGTAGGGCGGGAGGGGGGCGTGAGCAGTTCTTC. It is translated as CASSRAGGGREQFF. The V call is TRBV10-2, the J call TRBJ2-1, with 9 bases lining up with TRBD2. This CDR3 is 14 amino acids long. Germline CDR1 is WSHSY and CDR2 is SAAADI. The ends lost 5 bases at V and 9 bases at J; junction bases unmatched: 8.

J is TRBJ2-5 and V is TRBV20-1; tentatively, D is TRBD1 or TRBD2 (6 bases each). The CDR3 is made up of 14 amino acids. Germline V lookup: CDR1 DFQATT, CDR2 SNEGSKA (reference sequence). V was clipped by 7 bases and J by 5 bases, with 20 bases between them. The CDR3 sequence is CSGSTHGGLETQYF. The DNA of the CDR3 is TGCAGTGGTAGTACTCATGGGGGGCTGGAGACCCAGTACTTC.